This T cell receptor (beta chain) was sequenced for a study of shared clonotypes between healthy human individuals. Samples underwent the assay at deep level. The assay was immunoSEQ multiplex PCR, and TCRdb's table has in-frame clones only and misses some. The sample contains fewer than 2.5 million clones, 80% to 95% of which appear only once. This TCR came from a man aged 18 to 29 in good health. Some clones in this sample may be carry-over from other donors' samples. Sequencing was performed on naive CD4+ T cells from PBMCs. Subset noted: CD45RA+ positively selected.

The CDR3 region is CASSPNGGIRGYTF. DNA of the CDR3: TGTGCCAGCAGCCCGAACGGGGGGATCAGGGGCTACACCTTC. The J gene is TRBJ1-2, the V gene TRBV7-2, with D tentatively TRBD1 (5 bases). Trimming left V 5 bases short and J 8 bases short, with 18 bases between. This CDR3 comprises 14 residues. Germline loops: CDR1 SGHTA, CDR2 FQGNSA.